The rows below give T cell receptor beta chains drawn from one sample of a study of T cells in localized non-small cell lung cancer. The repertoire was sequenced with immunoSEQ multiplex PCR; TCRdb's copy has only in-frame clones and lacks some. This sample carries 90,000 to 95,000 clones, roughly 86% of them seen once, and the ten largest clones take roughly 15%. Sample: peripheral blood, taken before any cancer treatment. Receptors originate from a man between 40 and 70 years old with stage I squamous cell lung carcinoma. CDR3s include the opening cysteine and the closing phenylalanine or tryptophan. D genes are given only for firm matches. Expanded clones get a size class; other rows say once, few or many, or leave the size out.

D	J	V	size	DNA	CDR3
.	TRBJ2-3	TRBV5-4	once	TGTGCCAGCAGCTTGGCTGGCAGGGAGAATACGCAGTATTTT	CASSLAGRENTQYF
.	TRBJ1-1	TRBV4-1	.	TGCGCCAGCAGCCAAGTTATTACAGGGAACACTGAAGCTTTCTTT	CASSQVITGNTEAFF
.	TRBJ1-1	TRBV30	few	TGTGCCTGGAGTAGAAGGGGTGAAGCTTTCTTT	CAWSRRGEAFF
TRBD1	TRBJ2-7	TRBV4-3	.	TGCGCCAGCAGCCAAGATTTTGGGACAGGGGCCAGCGAGCAGTACTTC	CASSQDFGTGASEQYF
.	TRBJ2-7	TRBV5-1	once	TGCGCCAGCAGGGAGGGGACAGCCTACGAGCAGTACTTC	CASREGTAYEQYF
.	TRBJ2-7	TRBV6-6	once	TGTGCCAGCAGGGAAACGGGCCTTCAAATCAAGCAGTACTTC	CASRETGLQIKQYF
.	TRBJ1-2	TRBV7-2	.	TGTGCCAGCAGCTCGCCGGACGCTTTCTATGGCTACACCTTC	CASSSPDAFYGYTF
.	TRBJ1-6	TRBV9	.	TGTGCCAGCAGCGCAAACAGGGATTCACCCCTCCACTTT	CASSANRDSPLHF
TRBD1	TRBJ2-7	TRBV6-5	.	TGTGCCAGCAGTTACTCTCTGACAGGGGTGCCCTACGAGCAGTACTTC	CASSYSLTGVPYEQYF
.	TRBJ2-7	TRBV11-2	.	TGTGCCAGCAGCTTATCAATGACAGGAACCTACGAGCAGTACTTC	CASSLSMTGTYEQYF
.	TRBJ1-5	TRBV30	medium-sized	TGTGCCTGGACCCCCTGGGACACGCCATTTTATACGGGTCAGCCCCAGCATTTT	CAWTPWDTPFYTGQPQHF
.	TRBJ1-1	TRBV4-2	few	TGTGCCAGCAGCCAAGACAAGGGAGGAGAAGCTTTCTTT	CASSQDKGGEAFF
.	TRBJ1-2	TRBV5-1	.	TGCGCCAGCAGCTTAAGCCTACAGGGTCTTGGTGGCTACACCTTC	CASSLSLQGLGGYTF
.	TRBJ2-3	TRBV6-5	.	TGTGCCAGCAGTTACCATCCCCCGGGGGATACGCAGTATTTT	CASSYHPPGDTQYF
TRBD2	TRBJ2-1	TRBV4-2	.	TGTGCCAGCAGCCAAGAGTTAGCGGGGAGCTCCTACAATGAGCAGTTCTTC	CASSQELAGSSYNEQFF
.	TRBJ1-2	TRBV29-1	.	TGCAGCGTTGCAGAGTGGACAGCGGGTAACTATGGCTACACCTTC	CSVAEWTAGNYGYTF
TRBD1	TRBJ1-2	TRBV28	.	TGTGCCAGCAGTTTATATGCGCAGGGGGGGCAGCGGACCGCTTATGGCTACACCTTC	CASSLYAQGGQRTAYGYTF
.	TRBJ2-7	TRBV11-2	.	TGTGCCAGCAGCTTACCTCGGTCCTACGAGCAGTACTTC	CASSLPRSYEQYF
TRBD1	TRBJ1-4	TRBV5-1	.	TGCGCCAGCAGCGAAGGGACAGGGGGATTTAGTGAAAAACTGTTTTTT	CASSEGTGGFSEKLFF
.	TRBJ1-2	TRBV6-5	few	TGTGCCAGCAGTTTATTTAAGGACAGTACCTACTATGGCTACACCTTC	CASSLFKDSTYYGYTF
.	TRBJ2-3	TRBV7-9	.	TGTGCCAGCAGCCATTCTACAGCCCTCGGAGCAGATACGCAGTATTTT	CASSHSTALGADTQYF
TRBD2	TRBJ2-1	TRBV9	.	TGTGCCAGCAGCGTAAGCGGGGGACGCAATGAGCAGTTCTTC	CASSVSGGRNEQFF
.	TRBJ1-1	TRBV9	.	TGTGCCAGCAGCCCTCAGGGGTCCGGGAACACTGAAGCTTTCTTT	CASSPQGSGNTEAFF
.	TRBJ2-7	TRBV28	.	TGTGCCAGCAGTTCCTACTACGAGCAGTACTTC	CASSSYYEQYF
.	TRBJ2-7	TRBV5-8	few	TGTGCCAGCAGCCCGGGGTGGGGGTCCTACGAGCAGTACTTC	CASSPGWGSYEQYF
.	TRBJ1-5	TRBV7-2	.	TGTGCCAGCGCTGGACACCGAGGGGGTCAGCCCCAGCATTTT	CASAGHRGGQPQHF
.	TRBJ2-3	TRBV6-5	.	TGTGCCAGCAGTTATGCTGCTACGCAGTATTTT	CASSYAATQYF
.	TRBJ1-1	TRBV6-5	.	TGTGCCAGCGGCCACAGGGACACTGAAGCTTTCTTT	CASGHRDTEAFF
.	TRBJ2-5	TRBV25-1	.	TGTGCCAGCAGTGAACTTGGGGAGGGGGACGGGGAGACCCAGTACTTC	CASSELGEGDGETQYF
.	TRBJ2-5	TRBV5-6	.	TGTGCCAGCCAAACTGACAGACAAGAGACCCAGTACTTC	CASQTDRQETQYF
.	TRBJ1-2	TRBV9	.	TGTGCCAGCAGCGTACGGATGAACTATGGCTACACCTTC	CASSVRMNYGYTF
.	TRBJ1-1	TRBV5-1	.	TGCGCCAGCAGCTCGGGGTCTTTGGGAGCCGGGGGCACTGAAGCTTTCTTT	CASSSGSLGAGGTEAFF
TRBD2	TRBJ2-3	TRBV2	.	TGTGCCAGCAAGCGGGATCTCACAGATACGCAGTATTTT	CASKRDLTDTQYF
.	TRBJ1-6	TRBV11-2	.	TGTGCCAGCAGCTTATCCACAGGCCGTAATTCACCCCTCCACTTT	CASSLSTGRNSPLHF
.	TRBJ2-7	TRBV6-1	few	TGTGCCAGCAGTGAAAGTGGACGATCCTACGAGCAGTACTTC	CASSESGRSYEQYF
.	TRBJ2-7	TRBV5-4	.	TGTGCCAGCAGCTTCGACCTCGAGCAGTACTTC	CASSFDLEQYF
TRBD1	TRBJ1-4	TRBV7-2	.	TGTGCCAGCAGCTTAGACCCCCCCGACAGGGGAGATGAAAAACTGTTTTTT	CASSLDPPDRGDEKLFF
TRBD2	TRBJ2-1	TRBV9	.	TGTGCCAGCAGCGTTCGACTAGCGGGGGGGTTCAATGAGCAGTTCTTC	CASSVRLAGGFNEQFF
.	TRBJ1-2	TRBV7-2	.	TGTGCCAGCAGCTTAAGTTGGGGGGAATCTAACTATGGCTACACCTTC	CASSLSWGESNYGYTF
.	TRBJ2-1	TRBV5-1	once	TGCGCCAGCAGCTTGGCCGGGACTCCGGACAATGAGCAGTTCTTC	CASSLAGTPDNEQFF
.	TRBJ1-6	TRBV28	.	TGTGCCAGCAGACCCCACAACTCTGGGAATTCACCCCTCCACTTT	CASRPHNSGNSPLHF
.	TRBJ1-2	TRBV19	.	TGTGCCAGTAGTATCGACCGCGTCCGGGGCTACACCTTC	CASSIDRVRGYTF
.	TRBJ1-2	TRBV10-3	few	TGTGCCACGCTTCGGGGTAACTATGGCTACACCTTC	CATLRGNYGYTF
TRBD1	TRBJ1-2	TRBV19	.	TGTGCCGCCGACAGGGCTGGCTATGGCTACACCTTC	CAADRAGYGYTF
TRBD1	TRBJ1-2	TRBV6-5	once	TGTGCCAGCAGTTACAATCCGGGACAGATGAACTATGGCTACACCTTC	CASSYNPGQMNYGYTF
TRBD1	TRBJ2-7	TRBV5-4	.	TGTGCCAGCAGCCCATCCGGGACAGGGGATGAGCAGTACTTC	CASSPSGTGDEQYF
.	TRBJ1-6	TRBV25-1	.	TGTGCCAGCAGTGCGGGGAGTGGAAATTCACCCCTCCACTTT	CASSAGSGNSPLHF
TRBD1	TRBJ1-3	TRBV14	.	TGTGCCAGCAGCCATATGACAGGGACTGGAAACACCATATATTTT	CASSHMTGTGNTIYF
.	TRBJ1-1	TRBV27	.	TGTGCCAGCAGTTTCCAGGGGAACACTGAAGCTTTCTTT	CASSFQGNTEAFF
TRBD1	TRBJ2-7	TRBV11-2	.	TGTGCCAGCAGCTTTGACAGGGCTTCCTACGAGCAGTACTTC	CASSFDRASYEQYF
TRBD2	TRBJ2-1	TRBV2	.	TGTGCCAGCAGCTACAGACTAGCGGTGGAAGATGAGCAGTTCTTC	CASSYRLAVEDEQFF
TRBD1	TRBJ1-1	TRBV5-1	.	TGCGCCAGCAGTTCGACAGGGGAAAACACTGAAGCTTTCTTT	CASSSTGENTEAFF
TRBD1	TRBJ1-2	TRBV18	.	TGTGCCAGCTCAGGACAGGGGGAATATGGCTACACCTTC	CASSGQGEYGYTF